What follows are 4 T cell receptor beta chains derived from one specimen sequenced in a study of shared clonotypes between healthy human individuals. Repertoires were generated with immunoSEQ multiplex PCR, while TCRdb's copy carries only in-frame clones and drops some. In the table there are more than 450,000 clones, about four fifths of which are singletons. Sequences were obtained from PBMCs. These receptors were obtained from a woman aged 35 to 49 in good health. Some clones in this sample may be carry-over from other donors' samples.

The chain links TRBV4-2 to TRBJ2-4, with no clear D. V was shortened by 4 bases and J by 9 bases, with 16 bases between the two germline ends. The germline V gene has CDR1 LGHNA and CDR2 YNFKEQ. The CDR3 is made up of 14 amino acids. The CDR3 spells CASSLEPDRPIQYF. The CDR3 DNA is TGTGCCAGCAGCCTCGAGCCGGATCGCCCCATTCAGTACTTC.

The V and J genes are TRBV2 and TRBJ1-1, with 8 nucleotides matching TRBD1. CDR1 SNHLY and CDR2 FYNNEI come from the germline V gene. The V and J ends lost 8 bases and 1 base, in that order; junction bases with no gene match: 6. This CDR3 is built from 14 residues. Here the CDR3 reads CASSRTGRNTEAFF. CDR3 coding DNA: TGTGCCAGCTCCCGGACAGGGAGGAACACTGAAGCTTTCTTT.

This clone was picked up a small number of times. The chain is built from TRBV7-2 and TRBJ2-7, with 10 bases identical to TRBD1. V gave up 5 bases and J gave up 2 bases; unmatched junction bases: 3. The CDR3 length is 14 residues. Germline CDR1 is SGHTA and CDR2 is FQGNSA. The DNA of the CDR3 is TGTGCCAGCAGCCGAGACAGGGGGCCCTACGAGCAGTACTTC. Amino acids: CASSRDRGPYEQYF.

J is TRBJ2-1 and V is TRBV7-2, with D uncertain. V lost 3 bases and J lost 9, with 9 bases in between. The germline V gene encodes CDR1 SGHTA and CDR2 FQGNSA. This CDR3 is 12 amino acids long. The CDR3 loop is CASSFGEIEQFF. CDR3 nucleotide sequence: TGTGCCAGCAGCTTCGGAGAGATTGAGCAGTTCTTC.